A single T cell receptor beta chain is shown here with its context. The antigen it recognizes is unknown. Per-base quality was not reported, and no clone a single base away is much larger than it. Library prep was done by the immunoSEQ multiplex PCR assay. A mixture of 60 forward primers for TCR Vbeta segments and 13 reverse primers for TCR Jbeta segments was used in the multiplex PCR. A multiplex PCR assay on genomic DNA amplified the CDR3 region of rearranged TCR beta genes. On the Illumina HiSeq System, the amplified TCR beta libraries were sequenced as 87-base-pair reads. The published analysis was carried out like this. In a later analysis, 80 million or so unique TCR beta chains were counted across the roughly 670 repertoires, and approximately 9.9 million of these chains were shared by at least two donors. Raw reads were error-corrected and collapsed into unique sequences with a nearest-neighbor algorithm that merged closely related sequences to remove PCR and sequencing errors. To assign V, D and J gene segments, CDR3 sequences were aligned to IMGT reference sequences. For a sequence to be retained, a match of at least six nucleotides to both a V gene segment and a J gene segment was required. A rearrangement was called productive if the CDR3 had no stop codons and remained in frame with V and J, and every other rearrangement was called non-productive. Following IMGT convention, CDR3 was defined as the stretch from the second conserved V-encoded cysteine to the conserved J-encoded phenylalanine. In an earlier analysis of just under 600 of the donors, sequences lacking an unambiguous match to a single V gene segment were excluded. In an earlier analysis of several hundred of the donors, V segments were called functional above 56.7% productive rearrangements and were called segregating when the between-donor standard deviation exceeded 5%. To diagnose cytomegalovirus status from the catalog of TCR beta chain sequences, a statistical classification framework was built. A later analysis assigned V and J genes by comparing TCR nucleotide sequences with IMGT/GENE-DB human TR gene sequences. Using the TCRdist pipeline, a later analysis assigned CDR3 sequences along with most-parsimonious VDJ recombination scenarios. A later analysis defined each TCR beta chain by its CDR3 amino acid sequence plus V-gene family, and excluded reads lacking a unique V-gene family. A later analysis removed over 500 highly shared, low-generation-probability nucleotide sequences to deal with suspected cross-contamination and a sequencing artifact. In a later analysis, a clonal expansion index was calculated for each public chain from normalized within-repertoire ranks of inferred template counts. In a later analysis, generation probabilities were computed using a VDJ recombination model fitted to out-of-frame rearrangements, and the results were checked against IGoR. In a later analysis, TCR-TCR, TCR-HLA and TCR-CMV co-occurrence was scored with hypergeometric tests, and a repertoire-size bias correction was applied to TCR pairs. To estimate false discovery rates, a later analysis permuted the HLA or CMV assignments 20 times. In a later analysis, co-occurring TCRs were grouped with DBSCAN, and TCRdist sequence similarity was added when clustering was performed within HLA-allele-positive subsets. Repertoires with fewer than 30,000 or more than 120,000 public chains were left out of co-occurrence clustering, as were four to six repertoires with anomalous nucleotide sharing. Imported from immuneACCESS, the table was reduced by TCRdb to in-frame sequences with V and J called. These copies leave out some clones; in studies compared against another copy, an unresolved V gene accounts for under half, and the cause of the remainder is not known. V, J and clone size reflect that table, while D and trimming were determined from the DNA. Across this sample there are about 150,000 clones, with around 82% seen only once. The top ten constitute roughly 5.9% of the sample.

The data were taken from a study of cytomegalovirus exposure and HLA in healthy donors (dated by TCRdb to the late 2010s). Background for the entire study: In an earlier analysis of 587 of the donors, under 300 Gb of sequence data and 90 million to 120 million unique TCR beta sequences from about 190 million T cells were reported. An early release covering around 630 HLA-typed donors comprised roughly 300 gigabases of sequencing data and 85 million or so unique TCR sequences. The genetic ancestry cluster associated with self-reported Caucasian donors included over 65% of the approximately 400 genotyped donors. The study aimed to test whether signatures of past pathogen exposure could be identified by cataloging public T cell receptors. The study profiled the T cell repertoires of about 640 subjects by immunosequencing and related them to cytomegalovirus serostatus. Besides the first cohort of 550 to 750 subjects, a separate validation cohort made up of over 95 different subjects was used. The study combined high-throughput TCR immunosequencing, statistical association of individual TCRs with disease status, and machine learning to predict cytomegalovirus infection status. A later analysis re-examined previously published TCR beta repertoires from about 700 donors and added high-resolution HLA genotyping to investigate patterns of TCR occurrence. Rather than using new phenotypic data, the later analysis identified candidate immune exposures from TCR beta sequences and from how often those sequences occurred across donors. In an earlier analysis of roughly 600 of the donors, high-throughput TCR beta sequencing was used to judge whether each TCR beta V gene segment behaved as functional or pseudogenic. Donor age, sex, ethnicity and CMV serostatus were compiled together with the repertoire data. In a later genetic analysis, genome-wide SNP genotypes for about 55% of the 666 donors were used, and that subset was treated as a discovery cohort. All discovery cohort repertoires had been generated on a single sequencing platform. Both class I and class II loci were covered by HLA typing, at four-digit resolution. The number of donors typed differed by locus, with roughly 629-640 for A, B, C, DRB1 and DQB1, about 500 for DQA1, nearly 610 for DPA1, and around 460 for DPB1. Four or five DR-DQ haplotypes were treated as single units for association and clustering because of strong linkage in the cohort. Among around 400 genotyped donors of the cohort, an average of approximately 240,000 unique TCR beta nucleotide sequences were sequenced per donor, roughly 18% of them non-productive. Study-level results and caveats: The study gave a list of roughly 150 TCR beta chains associated with cytomegalovirus. Specific HLA alleles were associated with roughly 17,000 TCR beta sequences at a false discovery rate of 0.05 in a later analysis. The 87-base-pair reads could not distinguish some IMGT-functional V segments, including TRBV6-2 and TRBV6-3, so those segments were excluded. A further reported finding was that TCR beta sequences accurately predicted the HLA-A and HLA-B alleles for most subjects in the first cohort. In a later analysis, HLA-associated TCR beta chains were found to be more clonally expanded and to have lower generation probabilities than equally common non-associated chains. An association between a missense DCLRE1C variant and V-gene and J-gene trimming of TCR beta chains was found in a later genetic analysis and replicated in an independent cohort. The sequencing pipeline was judged likely to have produced a cluster of highly shared sequence variants as a technical artifact. Because counts were too low, approximately 15 rarely observed V segments, including chromosome 9 orphons, were excluded from the earlier analysis of several hundred of the donors. Because some donors lacked HLA typing at each locus, the association tests relied only on the typed subset. In an earlier analysis of around 600 of the donors, most TCR beta V segments were observed in productive rearrangements about 87% or about 30% of the time, broadly matching IMGT annotations. In both the original and validation cohorts, the classifier was reported to diagnose cytomegalovirus status with high specificity and sensitivity. In vitro tests confirmed that three of the cytomegalovirus-associated TCR beta chains recognize cytomegalovirus antigens. The only immune exposure information available for the cohort was CMV serostatus. This cohort had only TCR beta chains sequenced, and the lack of alpha or paired-chain data limited which features could be detected. According to a later analysis, most CMV-associated TCR beta chains appeared to be HLA-restricted, and the HLA associations seemed to be driven largely by CMV exposure. A later analysis reported that several top co-occurrence clusters appeared linked to parvovirus B19, influenza, CMV and Epstein-Barr virus. A later genetic analysis reported fewer N-insertions in productive TCRs among donors in an Asian-associated ancestry cluster than the roughly 620-donor mean. Assigning TCR associations to individual alleles was difficult when HLA alleles, especially DR and DQ, strongly co-occurred. In a later analysis, the rate of TCR association differed among HLA loci, with DRB1 alleles having the most associated TCRs and HLA-C alleles having the fewest. It was suggested by the authors that the approach could potentially be generalized to other disease states and immunological phenotypes. Correlated functional status among segregating V segments might reflect linkage disequilibrium, but an unknown experimental factor could not be ruled out. Across donors, most TCR sequences were observed very rarely, whereas some public TCRs were present in many individuals. Roughly uniform sequencing depth across donors was assumed in presence/absence analyses, although this assumption may not hold.

The CDR3 contains 14 residues, cysteine and phenylalanine counted. This entry keeps only the CDR3 DNA: 42 bases, framed from base 1. For CDR1 and CDR2, the germline V gene lists MNHNS and SASEGT. Trimming leaves V shorter by 5 bases and J shorter by 5 bases, with the junction holding 3 bases beyond the gene matches. The cohort consisted of some 730 healthy bone marrow donors. At the time of sampling, every cohort member was nominally healthy, though immune exposures that went unrecorded were likely present. The donor tested CMV seropositive and was one of the 289 seropositive cohort members. A peripheral blood sample was provided by each donor, and peripheral blood mononuclear cells were used for TCR beta sequencing. The Qiagen DNeasy Blood Extraction Kit was used to extract genomic DNA from the blood cell samples.

The sample taken for sequencing was PBMCs. The TCR originated in a woman aged 40 to 50 in good health and CMV-seropositive. The chain uses TRBV6-1 and TRBJ2-1; TRBD2 aligns with 10 central bases. The CDR3 protein is CASSPGLADNEQFF. The DNA reads TGTGCCAGCAGTCCCGGACTAGCGGACAATGAGCAGTTCTTC.